A single T cell receptor (beta chain) is shown here with its context. This clone has only a few counts. The antigen it binds to is not known. It has no much larger one-base neighbor in the sample; base qualities were not kept. From its cysteine to its phenylalanine, the CDR3 spans 14 amino acids. Only the CDR3 DNA is retained, 42 bases long and in frame from the first base. The germline V end is reduced by 5 bases and the J end by 5 bases; junction bases left unmatched: 4. Per the germline V gene (reference sequence), MNHNY is the CDR1 and SVGAGI is the CDR2. The donors were people with melanoma. The protocol used for the library was the immunoSEQ multiplex PCR assay. TCRdb re-hosts the immuneACCESS table, in-frame sequences only. Its copies lack some clones; in the studies checked, an unresolved V gene accounts for under half of them, and the cause for the rest is not known. The sample profile shows some 110,000 clones; 92% of them were found once. The biggest ten clones account for less than 4% of the sample.

The data derive from a study of CD4+ T cells in melanoma (dated by TCRdb to 2021 to 2024). In the study overall: Neoantigen-specific CD4+ T cells in human melanoma were what the study investigated. On the study overall, not on this receptor specifically: The report described a correlation between neoantigen-specific CD4+ T cells and the function of CD8+ T cells, macrophages and B cells. Neoantigen-specific CD4+ T cells in melanoma were reported to have a range of differentiation states.

The sample was peripheral blood. The rearranged segments are TRBV6-6 and TRBJ2-3; 10 middle bases align to TRBD2. The sequence was collected from a human donor with melanoma. The sequenced DNA is TGTGCCAGCAGTCTAACTAGCGGGGTAGATACGCAGTATTTT. Translated, this is CASSLTSGVDTQYF.